A single sample gave rise to the 14 T cell receptor beta chains below, sequenced in a study of somatic mutations in cytotoxic T cells in rheumatoid arthritis. Clones were read by immunoSEQ multiplex PCR, and TCRdb kept only the in-frame ones, dropping some. This sample has around 15,000 clones, with approximately 74% found just once. Sequenced material: CD8+ T cells sorted from blood. These receptors were obtained from an adult with rheumatoid arthritis.

This chain connects TRBV5-5 to TRBJ2-5; no clear D. CDR3 length equals 14 residues. Germline V gene lookup returns CDR1 SGHKS and CDR2 YYEKEE (reference sequence). Trimming removed 4 bases from V and 3 bases from J, with 13 bases in between. This CDR3 is CASSPQSAKETQYF. The CDR3 nucleotides read TGTGCCAGCAGCCCTCAGTCAGCGAAAGAGACCCAGTACTTC.

The chain links TRBV7-9 to TRBJ2-7; the match to TRBD1 covers 10 bases. CDR3 length equals 15 residues. V trimming: 5 bases; J trimming: 3 bases; junction bases outside the gene matches: 7. The germline CDR1 and CDR2 sequences are SEHNR and FQNEAQ (reference sequence). This chain's CDR3 is CASSAFRDRGYEQYF. The CDR3 DNA is TGTGCCAGCAGCGCCTTCCGGGACAGGGGCTACGAGCAGTACTTC.

The genes are TRBV27 and TRBJ1-2, with TRBD1 matching 7 bases. Trimming at V came to 2 bases and at J to 10 bases, leaving 4 bases not matched to a gene. Germline lookup yields CDR1 MNHEY and CDR2 SMNVEV (reference sequence). This CDR3 contains 12 residues. In nucleotides, the CDR3 is TGTGCCAGCAGTTTAACAGGGGATGACTACACCTTC. Translating it yields CASSLTGDDYTF.

This chain links TRBV27 with TRBJ2-7; D gene unclear. Germline V gene lookup returns CDR1 MNHEY and CDR2 SMNVEV (reference sequence). CDR3 length equals 13 residues. V shed 3 bases and J shed 5 bases, with 11 bases lying between them. The CDR3, as DNA: TGTGCCAGCAGTTTTATCCCCCCCCACGAGCAGTACTTC. It codes for CASSFIPPHEQYF.

The CDR3 reads CASSLGSGNTGELFF. CDR3 nucleotides: TGTGCCAGCAGCTTAGGGTCAGGGAACACCGGGGAGCTGTTTTTT. The rearrangement joins TRBV13 to TRBJ2-2; D uncertain. Trimming left V 0 bases short and J 1 base short, with 6 bases between. This CDR3 spans 15 amino acids. Germline lookup yields CDR1 PRHDT and CDR2 FYEKMQ (reference sequence).

This clone has a single count. This rearrangement joins TRBV10-1 to TRBJ1-2; D unclear. Trimming pared 3 bases from V and 2 bases from J, leaving 7 bases between. The CDR3 is 13 residues long. Per germline, CDR1 WNHNN and CDR2 SYGVQD (reference sequence). Written as DNA, the CDR3 is TGCGCCAGCAGTGATCGGGGAAACTATGGCTACACCTTC. The encoded protein is CASSDRGNYGYTF.

This chain connects TRBV29-1 to TRBJ1-1; the D is unclear. Germline V gene lookup returns CDR1 SQVTM and CDR2 ANQGSEA. This CDR3 contains 12 residues. Trimming left V 0 bases short and J 3 bases short, with 5 bases between. The CDR3 nucleotides are TGCAGCGTTGAAGAAGGAGACACTGAAGCTTTCTTT. This sequence encodes CSVEEGDTEAFF. The full variable domain, rest sourced from reference TRBV29-1 and TRBJ1-1, is SAVISQKPSRDICQRGTSLTIQCQVDSQVTMMFWYRQQPGQSLTLIATANQGSEATYESGFVIDKFPISRPNLTFSTLTVSNMSPEDSSIYLCSVEEGDTEAFFGQGTRLTVV.

The chain recombines TRBV5-1 with TRBJ2-5, with D possibly being TRBD1 or TRBD2 (6 bases each). The V gene lost 4 bases and the J gene lost 1 base, with 11 bases spanning the gap. CDR1 and CDR2 (germline): SGHRS, YFSETQ. This CDR3 spans 14 amino acids. The CDR3 loop is CASSGGGIQETQYF. CDR3 nucleotides: TGCGCCAGCAGCGGAGGGGGAATCCAAGAGACCCAGTACTTC.

V gene TRBV4-1 combines with J gene TRBJ1-5; D not certain. The V end was cut by 0 bases, the J end by 7 bases, with 10 bases between. The germline gives CDR1 MGHRA, CDR2 YSYEKL. The CDR3 spans 14 residues. DNA for the CDR3: TGCGCCAGCAGCCAAGACAGCCCTCGGCAGCCCCAGCATTTT. This translates into CASSQDSPRQPQHF.

This clone has just a few counts. The V and J genes are TRBV28 and TRBJ1-2, with TRBD1 identical over 8 bases. The CDR3 is made up of 23 amino acids. Trimming cost V 3 bases and J 4 bases; bases outside gene matches: 31. CDR1 MDHEN and CDR2 SYDVKM come from the germline V gene. CDR3 nucleotide sequence: TGTGCCAGCAGTTTCCCGGAGGGCAGGGGGCGAGGCGCTGACGCTGGAGGCCTCTATGGCTACACCTTC. It is translated as CASSFPEGRGRGADAGGLYGYTF.

This clone occurred a few times. The V gene is TRBV10-3, the J gene TRBJ1-6, with D tentatively TRBD1 (5 bases). This CDR3 contains 15 residues. Trimming stripped 6 bases from V and 14 bases from J, with 23 bases between. Looked up from germline, CDR1 is ENHRY and CDR2 is SYGVKD. The CDR3 nucleotides read TGTGCCATCAGCGCCTCGACACTACTCCGGGGGTCCCTCCACTTT. This sequence encodes CAISASTLLRGSLHF.

The V gene is TRBV28, the J gene TRBJ1-2; a weak D match, TRBD1 (5 bases). The CDR3 runs to 14 residues. The ends were cut back, 1 base at V and 6 bases at J, with 12 bases in the middle. CDR1 and CDR2 from the germline V gene are MDHEN and SYDVKM. CDR3 coding DNA: TGTGCCAGCAGTTTATCTCCAGGGACCGATGGCTACACCTTC. Protein sequence: CASSLSPGTDGYTF.

This clone has more than one count but fewer than ten. J is TRBJ1-5 and V is TRBV4-2; D perhaps matches TRBD1 (5 bases). Trimming stripped 0 bases from V and 5 bases from J, with 11 bases between. The germline CDR1 and CDR2 sequences are LGHNA and YNFKEQ. The CDR3 extends over 15 amino acids. The CDR3 DNA reads TGTGCCAGCAGCCAAGACGGGGCGGATTATCAGCCCCAGCATTTT. It encodes CASSQDGADYQPQHF.

This chain links TRBV9 with TRBJ1-3; 7 nucleotides match TRBD1. The CDR3 has 14 amino acids. Germline V gene sequence: CDR1 SGDLS, CDR2 YYNGEE. With V trimmed by 4 bases and J by 3 bases, 4 bases remained unmatched. Written as DNA, the CDR3 is TGTGCCAGCAGCATACAGGGGTTTGGAAACACCATATATTTT. It codes for CASSIQGFGNTIYF.